This TCR beta chain comes out of a study of T cells in Graves' hyperthyroidism and ophthalmopathy. RNA transcripts gave rise to amplified TCR beta CDR3 regions. Initially, a first-round RT-PCR of the TCR CDR3 employed the HTBI primer set. Each CDR3 protein gets one entry after TCRdb re-called the multiplex PCR reads with MiXCR. The table has roughly 420,000 distinct CDR3 sequences, 15% to 18% seen once. Trimming took off 4 bases at V and 6 bases at J, with 18 bases between the two ends. CDR1 and CDR2 (germline): MNHNS, SASEGT. This CDR3 is built from 15 residues. Subjects aged 18 to 65 presented with newly diagnosed hyperthyroidism of less than 2 months' duration. Lactation, pregnancy, other autoimmune disease or uncontrolled infection excluded patients. This clonotype was seen repeatedly, ten times or more.

The sequenced material came from blood. The V call is TRBV6-1, the J call TRBJ1-1; D may be TRBD1 (6 bases). This receptor was obtained from a woman aged 18-30 years with Graves' hyperthyroidism. CDR3: CASSADSGGNAEAFF. Written as DNA, the CDR3 is TGTGCCAGCAGTGCGGACAGTGGGGGGAATGCTGAAGCTTTCTTT.